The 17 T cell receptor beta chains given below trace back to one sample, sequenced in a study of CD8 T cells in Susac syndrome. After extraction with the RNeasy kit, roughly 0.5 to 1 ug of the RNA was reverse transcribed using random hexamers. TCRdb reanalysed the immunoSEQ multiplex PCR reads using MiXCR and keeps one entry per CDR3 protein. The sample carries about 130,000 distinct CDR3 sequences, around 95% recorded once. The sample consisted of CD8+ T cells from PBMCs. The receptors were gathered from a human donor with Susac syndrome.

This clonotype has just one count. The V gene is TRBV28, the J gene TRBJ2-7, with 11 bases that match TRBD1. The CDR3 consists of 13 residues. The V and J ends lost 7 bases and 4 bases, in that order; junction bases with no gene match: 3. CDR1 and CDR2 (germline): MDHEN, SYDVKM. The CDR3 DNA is TGTGCCAGCATGGGGACAGGGGGGTACGAGCAGTACTTC. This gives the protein CASMGTGGYEQYF.

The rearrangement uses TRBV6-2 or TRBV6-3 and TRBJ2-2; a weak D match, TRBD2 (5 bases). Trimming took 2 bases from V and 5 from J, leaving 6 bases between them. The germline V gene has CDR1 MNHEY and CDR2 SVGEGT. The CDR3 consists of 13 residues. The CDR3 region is CASSYRETGELFF. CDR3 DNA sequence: TGTGCCAGCAGTTACAGGGAGACCGGGGAGCTGTTTTTT.

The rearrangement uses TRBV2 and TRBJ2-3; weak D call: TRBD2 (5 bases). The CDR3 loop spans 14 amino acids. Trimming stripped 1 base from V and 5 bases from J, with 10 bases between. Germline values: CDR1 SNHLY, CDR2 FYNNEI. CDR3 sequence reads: CASSEGLAGDTQYF. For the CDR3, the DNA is TGTGCCAGCAGTGAAGGATTGGCGGGAGATACGCAGTATTTT.

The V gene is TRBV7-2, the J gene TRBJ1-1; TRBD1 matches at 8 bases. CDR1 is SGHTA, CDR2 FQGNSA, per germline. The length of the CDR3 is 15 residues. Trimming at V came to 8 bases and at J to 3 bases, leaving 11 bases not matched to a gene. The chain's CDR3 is CASLADRVWDTEAFF. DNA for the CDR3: TGTGCCAGCCTAGCGGACAGGGTATGGGACACTGAAGCTTTCTTT.

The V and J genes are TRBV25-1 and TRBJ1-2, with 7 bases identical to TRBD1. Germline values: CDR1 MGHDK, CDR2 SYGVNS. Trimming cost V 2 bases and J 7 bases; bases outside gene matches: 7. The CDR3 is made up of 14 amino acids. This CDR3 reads CASSEGDSSVGYTF. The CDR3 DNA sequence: TGTGCCAGCAGTGAAGGGGACAGCTCGGTTGGCTACACCTTC.

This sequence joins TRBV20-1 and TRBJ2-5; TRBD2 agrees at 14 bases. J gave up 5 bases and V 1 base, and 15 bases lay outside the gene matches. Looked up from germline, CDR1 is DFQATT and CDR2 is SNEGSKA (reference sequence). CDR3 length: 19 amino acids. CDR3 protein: CSARVPERLAGGPGETQYF. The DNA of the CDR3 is TGCAGTGCTAGAGTTCCCGAACGACTAGCGGGAGGGCCCGGGGAGACCCAGTACTTC.

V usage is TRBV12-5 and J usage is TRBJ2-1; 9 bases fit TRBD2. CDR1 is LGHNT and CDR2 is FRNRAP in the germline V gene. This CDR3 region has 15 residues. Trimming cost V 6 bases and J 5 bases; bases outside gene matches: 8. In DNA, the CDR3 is TGTGCTAGTGGCGACCGGCGCGGGGGGGACAATGAGCAGTTCTTC. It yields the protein CASGDRRGGDNEQFF.

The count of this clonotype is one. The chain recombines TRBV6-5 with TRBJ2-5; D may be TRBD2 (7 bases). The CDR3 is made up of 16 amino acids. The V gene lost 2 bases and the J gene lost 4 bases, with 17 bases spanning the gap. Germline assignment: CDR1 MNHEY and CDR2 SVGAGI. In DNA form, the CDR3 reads TGTGCCAGCAGTTACACTCCGGGGGAGGGGGTAGAGACCCAGTACTTC. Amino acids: CASSYTPGEGVETQYF.

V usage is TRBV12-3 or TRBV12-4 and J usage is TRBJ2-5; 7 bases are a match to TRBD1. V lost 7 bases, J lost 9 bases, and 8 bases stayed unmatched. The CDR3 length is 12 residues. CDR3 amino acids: CASNRGQTAQYF. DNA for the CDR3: TGTGCCAGCAATCGGGGACAGACTGCCCAGTACTTC.

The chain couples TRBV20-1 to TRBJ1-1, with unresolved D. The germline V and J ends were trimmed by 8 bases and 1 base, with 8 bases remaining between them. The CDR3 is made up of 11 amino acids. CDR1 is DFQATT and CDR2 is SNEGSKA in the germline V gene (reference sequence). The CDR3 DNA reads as TGCAGTACCCAGAGGAACACTGAAGCTTTCTTT. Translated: CSTQRNTEAFF.

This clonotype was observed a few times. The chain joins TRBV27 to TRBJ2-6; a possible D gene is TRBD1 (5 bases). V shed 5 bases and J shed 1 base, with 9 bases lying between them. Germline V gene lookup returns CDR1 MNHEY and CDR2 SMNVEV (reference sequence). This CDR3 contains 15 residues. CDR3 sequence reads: CASSPQGSGANVLTF. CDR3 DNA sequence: TGTGCCAGCAGTCCCCAGGGATCTGGGGCCAACGTCCTGACTTTC.

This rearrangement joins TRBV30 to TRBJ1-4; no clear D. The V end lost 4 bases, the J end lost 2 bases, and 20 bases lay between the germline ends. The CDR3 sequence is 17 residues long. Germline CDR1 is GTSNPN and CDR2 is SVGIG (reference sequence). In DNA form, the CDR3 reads TGTGCCTGGATGCGGGCCCCCTACCAACGCACTAATGAAAAACTGTTTTTT. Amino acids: CAWMRAPYQRTNEKLFF. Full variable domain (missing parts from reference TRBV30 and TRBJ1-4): SQTIHQWPATLVQPVGSPLSLECTVEGTSNPNLYWYRQAAGRGLQLLFYSVGIGQISSEVPQNLSASRPQDRQFILSSKKLLLSDSGFYLCAWMRAPYQRTNEKLFFGSGTQLSVL.

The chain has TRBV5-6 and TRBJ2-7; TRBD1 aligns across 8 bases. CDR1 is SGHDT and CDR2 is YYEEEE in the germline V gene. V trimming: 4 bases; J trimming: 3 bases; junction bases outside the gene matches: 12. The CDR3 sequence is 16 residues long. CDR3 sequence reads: CASSHSGTGRYYEQYF. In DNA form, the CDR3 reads TGTGCCAGCAGCCACTCCGGGACAGGCCGTTACTACGAGCAGTACTTC.

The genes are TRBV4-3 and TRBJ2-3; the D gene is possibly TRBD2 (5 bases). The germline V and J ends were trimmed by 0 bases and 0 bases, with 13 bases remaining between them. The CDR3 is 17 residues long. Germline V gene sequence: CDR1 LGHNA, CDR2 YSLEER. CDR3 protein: CASSQDSLAESTDTQYF. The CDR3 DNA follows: TGCGCCAGCAGCCAAGATTCGCTAGCAGAAAGCACAGATACGCAGTATTTT.

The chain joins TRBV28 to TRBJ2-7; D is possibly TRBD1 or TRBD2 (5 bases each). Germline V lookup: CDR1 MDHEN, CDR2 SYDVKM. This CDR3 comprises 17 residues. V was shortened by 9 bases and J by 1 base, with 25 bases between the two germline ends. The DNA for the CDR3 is TGTGCCAGTTCAATCCGGGACCATCTATGGCGTTCCTACGAGCAGTACTTC. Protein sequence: CASSIRDHLWRSYEQYF.

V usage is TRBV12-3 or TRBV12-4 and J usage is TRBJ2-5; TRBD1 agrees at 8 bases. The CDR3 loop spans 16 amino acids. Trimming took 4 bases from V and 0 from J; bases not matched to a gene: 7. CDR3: CASSSPRQGYQETQYF. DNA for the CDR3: TGTGCCAGCAGTTCCCCCCGACAGGGGTACCAAGAGACCCAGTACTTC.

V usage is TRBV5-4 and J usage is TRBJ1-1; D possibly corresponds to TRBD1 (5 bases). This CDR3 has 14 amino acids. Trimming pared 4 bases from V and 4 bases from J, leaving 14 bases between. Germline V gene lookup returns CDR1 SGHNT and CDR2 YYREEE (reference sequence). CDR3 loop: CASSDDSGLTEAFF. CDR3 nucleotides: TGTGCCAGCAGCGACGACAGCGGCCTCACTGAAGCTTTCTTT. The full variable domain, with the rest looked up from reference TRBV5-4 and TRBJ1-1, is ETGVTQSPTHLIKTRGQQVTLRCSSQSGHNTVSWYQQALGQGPQFIFQYYREEENGRGNFPPRFSGLQFPNYSSELNVNALELDDSALYLCASSDDSGLTEAFFGQGTRLTVV.